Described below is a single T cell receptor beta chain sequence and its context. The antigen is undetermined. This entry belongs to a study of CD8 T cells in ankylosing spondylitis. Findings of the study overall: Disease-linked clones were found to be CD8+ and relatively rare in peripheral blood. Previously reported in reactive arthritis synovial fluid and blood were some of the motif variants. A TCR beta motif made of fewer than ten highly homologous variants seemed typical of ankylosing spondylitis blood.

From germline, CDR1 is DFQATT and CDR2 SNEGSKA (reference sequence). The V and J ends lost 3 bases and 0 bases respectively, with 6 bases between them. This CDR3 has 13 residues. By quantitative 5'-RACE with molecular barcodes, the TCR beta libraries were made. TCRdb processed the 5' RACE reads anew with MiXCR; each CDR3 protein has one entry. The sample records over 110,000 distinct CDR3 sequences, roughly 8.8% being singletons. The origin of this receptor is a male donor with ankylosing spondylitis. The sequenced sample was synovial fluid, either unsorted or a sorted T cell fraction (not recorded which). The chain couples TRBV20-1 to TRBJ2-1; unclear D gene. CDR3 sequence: CSASTSSYNEQFF. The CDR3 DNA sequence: TGCAGTGCTAGCACAAGCTCCTACAATGAGCAGTTCTTC.